A single T cell receptor beta chain is shown here with its context. The treatment here: randomized to nivolumab then ipilimumab (arm A) or the reverse (arm B). None of the patients previously received DNA-damaging chemotherapy. Only in-frame clones appear in the TCRdb table, and some are missing; sequencing was by immunoSEQ multiplex PCR. Here the sample spans roughly 14,000 clones, 77% being singletons. This specimen comes from a study of sequential checkpoint blockade in melanoma. Study details: After both sequences, patients received maintenance nivolumab.

Losses at the gene ends were 10 bases for V and 0 bases for J; bases not matched to a gene: 4. The CDR3 contains 13 residues. Per germline, CDR1 MNHEY and CDR2 SMNVEV (reference sequence). The gene calls are TRBV27 and TRBJ2-7, with 9 nucleotides matching TRBD2. The source was CD8+ T cells sorted from blood (inferred from file names), collected from a patient given nivolumab and ipilimumab in sequence. This receptor was identified in a human donor with melanoma. Here the CDR3 DNA reads TGTGCCACCCGACTAGCGGACTCCTACGAGCAGTACTTC. This translates into CATRLADSYEQYF.